This T cell receptor beta chain was sequenced during a study of T cells expressing NK-cell markers. To note about this clonotype: Antigen specificity is unknown.

Following a re-call of the 5' RACE reads, TCRdb has one entry per CDR3 protein and lacks DNA. The sample includes 400,000 to 550,000 distinct CDR3 sequences. Study-level results: These clonotypes, the leaders elsewhere, also led the CD3+CD56-NKG2C+ fraction in four donors.

This CDR3 is 18 amino acids long. The germline CDR1 and CDR2 sequences are KGHDR and SFDVKD. This TCR came from a woman between 18 and 70 years old in good health. The genes are TRBV24-1 and TRBJ2-1; TCRdb calls TRBD2, which cannot be checked without DNA. The source material was blood T cells: a sorted CD56 or NKG2C T cell subset, CD4+ or CD8+ T cells, or bulk PBMC T cells (not recorded which). The CDR3 protein is CATSDRGTSGWSYNEQFF.